This T cell receptor (beta chain) was captured by sequencing in a study of T cells in Graves' hyperthyroidism and ophthalmopathy. Study overall: Peripheral blood sampling occurred at initial diagnosis, before any treatment. Study results and limitations: Researchers found most expanded thyroid clonotypes above 0.001 in blood as well. Researchers report that a 13 V-J model separated ophthalmopathy from stable hyperthyroidism.

This CDR3 is built from 17 residues. Germline V gene data show CDR1 as DFQATT and CDR2 as SNEGSKA (reference sequence). V was clipped by 0 bases and J by 1 base, with 16 bases between them. In its sample, this clonotype was seen a few times. The antigen is undetermined. Absence of ophthalmopathy progression within 18 months defined stable Graves' hyperthyroidism. From RNA transcripts, TCR beta CDR3 regions were amplified. The HTBI primer set drove a first-round RT-PCR of the TCR CDR3. One entry per CDR3 protein results from TCRdb running MiXCR on the multiplex PCR reads. The data contain 300,000 to 400,000 distinct CDR3 sequences, 15% to 20% of them singletons.

The clonotype originates from a woman aged 50 to 65 with Graves' hyperthyroidism. The sequenced sample was blood. The V call is TRBV20-1, the J call TRBJ2-1; D is undetermined. Here the CDR3 DNA reads TGCAGTGCTAGAGATATCAGCGATTTTATTTCCTACAATGAGCAGTTCTTC. Its translation is CSARDISDFISYNEQFF.